These 18 T cell receptor beta chains came from one sample sequenced in a study of blood T cell repertoires in COVID-19. Sequencing used immunoSEQ multiplex PCR; TCRdb keeps in-frame clones, though not all of them. This table holds almost 500,000 clones, around nine tenths found once. Sequences were obtained from PBMCs or T cells enriched from blood (not recorded which). The receptor set was obtained from a woman aged 60-70 years who had recovered from COVID-19.

The chain carries TRBV11-2 and TRBJ1-1; TRBD1 matches 10 bases. The ends lost 1 base at V and 5 bases at J; junction bases unmatched: 4. Germline V lookup: CDR1 SGHAT, CDR2 FQNNGV. The CDR3 runs to 15 residues. CDR3 in amino acids: CASSLGTGGKTEAFF. CDR3 DNA sequence: TGTGCCAGCAGCTTAGGGACAGGGGGTAAAACTGAAGCTTTCTTT.

This chain connects TRBV7-9 to TRBJ2-7; possibly TRBD2 for D (7 bases). The CDR3 loop spans 15 amino acids. The germline V gene has CDR1 SEHNR and CDR2 FQNEAQ (reference sequence). Trimming left V 3 bases short and J 2 bases short, with 14 bases between. CDR3 in amino acids: CASSFRGDTPYEQYF. CDR3 DNA: TGTGCCAGCAGCTTCCGGGGGGACACCCCCTACGAGCAGTACTTC.

The gene calls are TRBV6-5 and TRBJ2-1; D remains unclear. The V end lost 6 bases, the J end lost 4 bases, and 7 bases lay between the germline ends. This CDR3 is 12 amino acids long. The germline V gene encodes CDR1 MNHEY and CDR2 SVGAGI. CDR3 nucleotides: TGTGCCAGCAGCCAGATGTACAATGAGCAGTTCTTC. This sequence encodes CASSQMYNEQFF.

The chain joins TRBV7-2 to TRBJ2-3; possible D gene TRBD2, 6 bases. V was cut by 5 bases and J by 0 bases, with 12 bases left in between. The CDR3 is 15 amino acids. CDR1 is SGHTA, CDR2 FQGNSA, per germline. CDR3: CASSPGTFSTDTQYF. Written as DNA, the CDR3 is TGTGCCAGCAGCCCAGGGACTTTTAGCACAGATACGCAGTATTTT.

The gene calls are TRBV5-1 and TRBJ1-3; 8 nucleotides line up with TRBD1. CDR3 size: 15 residues. Losses at the gene ends were 0 bases for V and 8 bases for J; bases not matched to a gene: 7. Germline V gene lookup returns CDR1 SGHRS and CDR2 YFSETQ. The CDR3 region is CASSLARGPEDTIYF. CDR3 nucleotide sequence: TGCGCCAGCAGCTTGGCCAGGGGGCCGGAGGACACCATATATTTT.

This sequence joins TRBV10-2 and TRBJ1-5; weak D call: TRBD1 (5 bases). Germline V gene data show CDR1 as WSHSY and CDR2 as SAAADI. Trimming removed 6 bases at V and 2 bases at J, with 11 bases between. The CDR3 runs to 14 residues. The CDR3 sequence is CASRPTGGNQPQHF. CDR3 coding DNA: TGCGCCAGCAGGCCGACGGGGGGCAATCAGCCCCAGCATTTT.

The rearrangement joins TRBV2 to TRBJ2-3; 8 nucleotides agree with TRBD2. The CDR3 is 16 amino acids. J lost 2 bases, V lost 5 bases, and 9 bases had no gene match. The germline gives CDR1 SNHLY, CDR2 FYNNEI. The CDR3 DNA is TGTGCCAGCAGTCTTTACAGCGGGGGCATCACAGATACGCAGTATTTT. This sequence encodes CASSLYSGGITDTQYF.

This rearrangement joins TRBV5-1 to TRBJ2-7, with a possible D match to TRBD2 (5 bases). This CDR3 has 15 amino acids. Germline V gives CDR1 SGHRS, CDR2 YFSETQ. The germline V and J ends were trimmed by 0 bases and 6 bases, with 16 bases remaining between them. CDR3: CASSLASGSMGEQYF. Written as DNA, the CDR3 is TGCGCCAGCAGCTTGGCCAGCGGATCTATGGGCGAGCAGTACTTC.

This clone was counted a few times. The chain uses TRBV6-5 and TRBJ1-3; TRBD1 matches 10 bases. The V gene's germline CDR1 is MNHEY and CDR2 SVGAGI. This CDR3 comprises 16 residues. V gave up 2 bases and J gave up 3 bases; unmatched junction bases: 4. This chain's CDR3 is CASSYAGTGVGNTIYF. The CDR3, as DNA: TGTGCCAGCAGTTACGCCGGGACAGGGGTTGGAAACACCATATATTTT.

The chain employs TRBV5-1 and TRBJ2-1; D is perhaps TRBD2 (5 bases). Germline CDR1 reads SGHRS; CDR2 reads YFSETQ. Trimming shortened V by 7 bases and J by 5 bases, and 16 bases separated the two germline ends. The length of the CDR3 is 14 residues. CDR3 protein: CASAGSRADNEQFF. The CDR3 bases are TGCGCCAGCGCTGGGAGTAGGGCCGACAATGAGCAGTTCTTC.

The chain links TRBV28 to TRBJ1-1, with a weak D call TRBD1 (5 bases). CDR1 is MDHEN and CDR2 is SYDVKM in the germline V gene. CDR3 length: 13 amino acids. V was pared by 7 bases and J by 5 bases, with 14 bases between. The CDR3 reads CASTLGGKTEAFF. CDR3 sequence (DNA): TGTGCCAGCACCTTGGGGGGGAAAACTGAAGCTTTCTTT. Full variable domain (outside the CDR3, taken from reference TRBV28 and TRBJ1-1): DVKVTQSSRYLVKRTGEKVFLECVQDMDHENMFWYRQDPGLGLRLIYFSYDVKMKEKGDIPEGYSVSREKKERFSLILESASTNQTSMYLCASTLGGKTEAFFGQGTRLTVV.

The V call is TRBV2, the J call TRBJ1-5, with 8 bases that match TRBD1. The CDR3 loop spans 16 amino acids. Losses at the gene ends were 1 base for V and 7 bases for J; bases not matched to a gene: 9. Germline V gives CDR1 SNHLY, CDR2 FYNNEI. The chain's CDR3 is CASSEGYLTGDQPQHF. In nucleotides, the CDR3 is TGTGCCAGCAGTGAAGGCTATTTGACAGGGGACCAGCCCCAGCATTTT.

The genes are TRBV25-1 and TRBJ1-4; D is perhaps TRBD1 (6 bases). Germline V CDR1 and CDR2: MGHDK, SYGVNS. V dropped 5 bases and J dropped 11 bases, with 15 bases sitting between them. The length of the CDR3 is 13 residues. CDR3 amino acids: CASSPRGGAKLFF. The CDR3, as DNA: TGTGCCAGCAGTCCGCGGGGGGGGGCTAAACTGTTTTTT.

The gene calls are TRBV7-9 and TRBJ2-1, with TRBD2 identical over 11 bases. Germline CDR1 is SEHNR and CDR2 is FQNEAQ (reference sequence). The CDR3 consists of 14 residues. With 4 bases clipped from V and 9 bases from J, the junction kept 5 bases outside the gene matches. As DNA, the CDR3 is TGTGCCAGCAGCTCTAGCGGGGGGTTGATTGAGCAGTTCTTC. Its protein product is CASSSSGGLIEQFF.

Of note for this clone: Other DNA sequences in this specimen translate into the identical CDR3. The V gene is TRBV5-4, the J gene TRBJ2-2; D is perhaps TRBD1 (5 bases). The CDR3 loop spans 15 amino acids. Germline CDR1 SGHNT, CDR2 YYREEE (reference sequence). V was clipped by 2 bases and J by 1 base, with 9 bases between them. The CDR3 bases are TGTGCCAGCAGCTTCGGCCAGGGGAACACCGGGGAGCTGTTTTTT. Protein product: CASSFGQGNTGELFF. The whole variable domain, filled in from reference TRBV5-4 and TRBJ2-2, reads ETGVTQSPTHLIKTRGQQVTLRCSSQSGHNTVSWYQQALGQGPQFIFQYYREEENGRGNFPPRFSGLQFPNYSSELNVNALELDDSALYLCASSFGQGNTGELFFGEGSRLTVL.

The chain employs TRBV5-4 and TRBJ2-2; 8 bases are a match to TRBD1. In germline, CDR1 is SGHNT, CDR2 YYREEE (reference sequence). This CDR3 is 15 amino acids long. Trimming at V came to 3 bases and at J to 4 bases, leaving 5 bases not matched to a gene. CDR3 in amino acids: CASSSQGAVTGELFF. The DNA of the CDR3 is TGTGCCAGCAGCTCGCAGGGGGCGGTCACCGGGGAGCTGTTTTTT. The full variable domain, completed using reference TRBV5-4 and TRBJ2-2, is ETGVTQSPTHLIKTRGQQVTLRCSSQSGHNTVSWYQQALGQGPQFIFQYYREEENGRGNFPPRFSGLQFPNYSSELNVNALELDDSALYLCASSSQGAVTGELFFGEGSRLTVL.

The chain is built from TRBV2 and TRBJ1-2; D is unresolved. CDR1 SNHLY and CDR2 FYNNEI come from the germline V gene. Between the trimmed V and J ends, which lost 6 bases and 6 bases, there was a span of 11 bases. The CDR3 is made up of 12 amino acids. The CDR3 region has the DNA TGTGCCAGCAGCCGAACAATGGATGGCTACACCTTC. Encoded protein: CASSRTMDGYTF.

The rearrangement links TRBV27 to TRBJ2-4, with TRBD1 matching 9 bases. CDR1 and CDR2 from the germline V gene are MNHEY and SMNVEV (reference sequence). After removal of 0 bases from V and 0 bases from J, the junction contained 9 bases not matched to a gene. The CDR3 runs 19 residues. The CDR3 region is CASSLSGQGLTLAKNIQYF. CDR3 DNA sequence: TGTGCCAGCAGTTTATCGGGACAGGGACTAACTCTAGCCAAAAACATTCAGTACTTC.